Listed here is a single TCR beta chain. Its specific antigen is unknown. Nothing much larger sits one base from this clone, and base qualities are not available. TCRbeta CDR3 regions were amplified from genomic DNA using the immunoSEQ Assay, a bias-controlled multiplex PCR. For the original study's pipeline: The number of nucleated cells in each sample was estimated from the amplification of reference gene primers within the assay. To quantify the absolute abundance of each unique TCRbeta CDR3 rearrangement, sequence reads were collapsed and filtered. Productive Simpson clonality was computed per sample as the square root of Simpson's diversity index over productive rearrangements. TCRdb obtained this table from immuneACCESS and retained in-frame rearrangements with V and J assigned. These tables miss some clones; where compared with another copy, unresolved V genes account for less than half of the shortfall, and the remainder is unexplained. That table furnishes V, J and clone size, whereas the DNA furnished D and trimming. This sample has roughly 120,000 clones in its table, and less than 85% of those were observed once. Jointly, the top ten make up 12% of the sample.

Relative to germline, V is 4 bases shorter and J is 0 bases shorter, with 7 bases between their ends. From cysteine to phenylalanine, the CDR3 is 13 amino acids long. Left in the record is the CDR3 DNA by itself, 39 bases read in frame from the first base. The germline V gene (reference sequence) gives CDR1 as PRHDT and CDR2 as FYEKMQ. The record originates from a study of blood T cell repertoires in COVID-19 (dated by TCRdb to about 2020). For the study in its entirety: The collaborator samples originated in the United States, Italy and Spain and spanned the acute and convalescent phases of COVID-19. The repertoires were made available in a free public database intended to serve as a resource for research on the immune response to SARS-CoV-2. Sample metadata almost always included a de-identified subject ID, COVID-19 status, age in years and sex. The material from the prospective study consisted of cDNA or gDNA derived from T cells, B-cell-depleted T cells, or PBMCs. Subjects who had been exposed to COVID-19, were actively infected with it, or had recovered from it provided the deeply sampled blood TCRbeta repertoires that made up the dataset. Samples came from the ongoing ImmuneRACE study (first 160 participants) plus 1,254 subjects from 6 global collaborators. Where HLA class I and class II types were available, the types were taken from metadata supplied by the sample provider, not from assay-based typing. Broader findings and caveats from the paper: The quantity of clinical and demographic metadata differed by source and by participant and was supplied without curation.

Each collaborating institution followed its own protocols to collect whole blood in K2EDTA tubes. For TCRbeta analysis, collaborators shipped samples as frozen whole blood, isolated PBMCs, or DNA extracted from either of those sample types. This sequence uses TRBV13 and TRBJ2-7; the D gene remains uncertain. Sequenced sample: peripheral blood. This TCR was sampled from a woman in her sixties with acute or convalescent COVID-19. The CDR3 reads CASSYSRSYEQYF. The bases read TGTGCCAGCAGCTACTCCCGCTCCTACGAGCAGTACTTC.